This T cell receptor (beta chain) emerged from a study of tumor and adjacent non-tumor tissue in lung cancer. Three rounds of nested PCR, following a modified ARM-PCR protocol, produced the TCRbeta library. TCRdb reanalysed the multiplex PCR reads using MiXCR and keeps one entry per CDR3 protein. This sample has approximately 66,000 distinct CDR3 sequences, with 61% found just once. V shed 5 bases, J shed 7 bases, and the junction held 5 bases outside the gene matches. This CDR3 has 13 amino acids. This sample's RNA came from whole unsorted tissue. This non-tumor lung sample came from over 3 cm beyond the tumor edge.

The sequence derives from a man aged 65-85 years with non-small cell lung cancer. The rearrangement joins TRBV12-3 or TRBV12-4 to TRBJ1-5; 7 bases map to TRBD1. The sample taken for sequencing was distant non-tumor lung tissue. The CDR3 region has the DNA TGTGCCAGCAGTACGACAGGGAACCAGCCCCAGCATTTT. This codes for CASSTTGNQPQHF.